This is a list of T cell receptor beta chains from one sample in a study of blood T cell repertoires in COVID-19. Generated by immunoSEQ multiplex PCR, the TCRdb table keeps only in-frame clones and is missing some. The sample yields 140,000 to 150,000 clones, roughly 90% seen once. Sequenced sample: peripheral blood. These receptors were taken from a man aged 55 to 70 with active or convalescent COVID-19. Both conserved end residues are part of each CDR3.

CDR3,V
CATSRVLAGPGRDEQFF,TRBV15
CATRLAGWVETQYF,TRBV7-2
CSVRGQGDTQYF,TRBV29-1
CASLHGTTNEQFF,TRBV27
CATSSRQGAVETQYF,TRBV24-1
CAASDTEAFF,TRBV24-1
CASSFGVAGANVLTF,TRBV5-5
CASSLGLASTDTQYF,TRBV7-2
CASSQDGLAGRTGELFF,TRBV4-2
CASSLMSGNTIYF,TRBV5-1
CASSSVAGGDTGELFF,TRBV7-8
CASSFSPGQASNEQFF,TRBV7-2
CASSQYRQVSTDTQYF,TRBV4-1
CASRPGLAGHEQYF,TRBV2
CASSFTSGRYEQYF,TRBV6-5
CASRANQPQHF,TRBV2
CASSEAEGKGNTIYF,TRBV2
CASSLGRRGPGEKLFF,TRBV7-6
CATGSGTGVTGELFF,TRBV24-1
CASSVAGRPPGELFF,TRBV7-3